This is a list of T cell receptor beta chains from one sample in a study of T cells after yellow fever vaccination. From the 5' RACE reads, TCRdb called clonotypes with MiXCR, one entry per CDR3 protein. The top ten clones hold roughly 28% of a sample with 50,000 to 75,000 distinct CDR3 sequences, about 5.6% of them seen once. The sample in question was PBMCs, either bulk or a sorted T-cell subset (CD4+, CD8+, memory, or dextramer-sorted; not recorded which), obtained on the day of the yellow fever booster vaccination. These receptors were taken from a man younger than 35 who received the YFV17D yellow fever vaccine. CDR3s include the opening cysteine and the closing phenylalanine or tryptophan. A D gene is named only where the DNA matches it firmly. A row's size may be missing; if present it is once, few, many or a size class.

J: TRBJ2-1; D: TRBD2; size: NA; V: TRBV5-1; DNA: TGCGCCAGCAGGGGACTAGCGGGGGGGTCCTACAATGAGCAGTTCTTC; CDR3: CASRGLAGGSYNEQFF
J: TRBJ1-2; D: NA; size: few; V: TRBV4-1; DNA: TGCGCCAGCAGCCAAAGAAGGGCCGCCGACCGGTATGGCTACACCTTC; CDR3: CASSQRRAADRYGYTF
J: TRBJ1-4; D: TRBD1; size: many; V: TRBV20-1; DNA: TGCAGTGCTGGAGACAGGGATGAAAAACTGTTTTTT; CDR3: CSAGDRDEKLFF
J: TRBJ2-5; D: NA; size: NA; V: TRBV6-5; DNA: TGTGCCAGCAGTCCGGGACCCCAGGTTGAGACCCAGTACTTC; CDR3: CASSPGPQVETQYF
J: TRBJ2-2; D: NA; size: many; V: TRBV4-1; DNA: TGCGCCAGCAGCCGGGGACCGAAGAACACCGGGGAGCTGTTTTTT; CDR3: CASSRGPKNTGELFF
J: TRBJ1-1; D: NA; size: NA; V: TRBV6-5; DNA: TGTGCCAGCAGTTATCAAGAGAACACTGAAGCTTTCTTT; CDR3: CASSYQENTEAFF
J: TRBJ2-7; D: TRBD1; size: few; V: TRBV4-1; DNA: TGCGCCAGCAGCCAAGGGAGTCCCCTCTCAGGGGGATACGAGCAGTACTTC; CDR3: CASSQGSPLSGGYEQYF
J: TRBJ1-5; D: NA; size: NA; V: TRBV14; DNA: TGTGCCAGCAGCCAAGTGGACGGGCAGCCCCAGCATTTT; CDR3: CASSQVDGQPQHF
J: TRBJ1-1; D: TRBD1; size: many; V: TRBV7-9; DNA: TGTGCCAGCAGCTTGACAGGGCAGGGCACTGAAGCTTTCTTT; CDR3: CASSLTGQGTEAFF
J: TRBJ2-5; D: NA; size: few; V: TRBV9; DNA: TGTGCCAGCAGCGTAGTAACGGGTACCCAAGAGACCCAGTACTTC; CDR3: CASSVVTGTQETQYF
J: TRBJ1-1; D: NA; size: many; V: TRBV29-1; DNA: TGCAGCGTCCGGAGATCCGGGAGGTACACTGAAGCTTTCTTT; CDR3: CSVRRSGRYTEAFF
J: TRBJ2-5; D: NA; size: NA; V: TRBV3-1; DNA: TGTGCCAGCAGCCATTCTAGCCCAGAGACCCAGTACTTC; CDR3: CASSHSSPETQYF
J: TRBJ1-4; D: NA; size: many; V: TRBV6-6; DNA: TGTGCCAGCCGGGGCGTTATGGAACTGTTTTTT; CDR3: CASRGVMELFF
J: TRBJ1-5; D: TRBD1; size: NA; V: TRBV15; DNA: TGTGCCACCAGCAGAGTACAGGGGGTGCAGCCCCAGCATTTT; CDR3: CATSRVQGVQPQHF
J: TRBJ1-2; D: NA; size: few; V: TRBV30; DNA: TGTGCCTGGGGTAGCTATGGCTACACCTTC; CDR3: CAWGSYGYTF
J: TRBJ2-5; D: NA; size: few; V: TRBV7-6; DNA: TGTGCCAGCAGCTTATTCGGAGGAGATCGGGAGACCCAGTACTTC; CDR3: CASSLFGGDRETQYF
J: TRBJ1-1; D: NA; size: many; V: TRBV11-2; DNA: TGTGCCAGCAGCTTTGGGGGCGAGGAAACTGAAGCTTTCTTT; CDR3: CASSFGGEETEAFF
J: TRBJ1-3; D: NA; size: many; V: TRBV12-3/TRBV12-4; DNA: TGTGCCAGCAGTTTTCGGGAGTCGGGAAACACCATATATTTT; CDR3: CASSFRESGNTIYF
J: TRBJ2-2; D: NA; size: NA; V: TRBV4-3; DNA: TGCGCCAGCAGCCAAGGGAGGGGTCACACCGGGGAGCTGTTTTTT; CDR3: CASSQGRGHTGELFF
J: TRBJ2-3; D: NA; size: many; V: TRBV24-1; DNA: TGTGCCACCAGTGATTTGGGGGGGCGCACAGATACGCAGTATTTT; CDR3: CATSDLGGRTDTQYF
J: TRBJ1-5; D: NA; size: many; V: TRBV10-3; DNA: TGTGCCATCAGTTTCGACAGAGCGCATCAGCCCCAGCATTTT; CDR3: CAISFDRAHQPQHF
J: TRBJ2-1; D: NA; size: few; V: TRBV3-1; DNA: TGTGCCAGCAGAATAGGTGGTGAGCAGTTCTTC; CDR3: CASRIGGEQFF
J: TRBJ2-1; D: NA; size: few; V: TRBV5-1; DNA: TGCGCCAGCAGCTTGGAGGTTAGGGCAGACGAGCAGTTCTTC; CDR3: CASSLEVRADEQFF
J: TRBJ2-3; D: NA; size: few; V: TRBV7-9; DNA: TGTGCCAGCAGCCCCGGCGAGGGGCGGGGGCGGGATACGCAGTATTTT; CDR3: CASSPGEGRGRDTQYF
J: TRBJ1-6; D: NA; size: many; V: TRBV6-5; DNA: TGTGCCAGCAGTTGGACCCCCAACTCCTATAATTCACCCCTCCACTTT; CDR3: CASSWTPNSYNSPLHF
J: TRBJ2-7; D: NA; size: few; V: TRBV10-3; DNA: TGTGCCATCAGTGAGTCGAGTAGACGCGAGCAGTACTTC; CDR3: CAISESSRREQYF
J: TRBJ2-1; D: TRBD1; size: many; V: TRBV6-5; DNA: TGTGCCAGCGGACAGGGGTCAAGGGAGCAGTTCTTC; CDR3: CASGQGSREQFF
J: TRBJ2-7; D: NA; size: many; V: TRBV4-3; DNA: TGCGCCAGCAGCCAAGAGATCAGGCTGGGGGAGCAGTACTTC; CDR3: CASSQEIRLGEQYF
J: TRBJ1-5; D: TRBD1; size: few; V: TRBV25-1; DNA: TGTGGTGAAGGACAGGGCCTTCAGCCCCAGCATTTT; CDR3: CGEGQGLQPQHF
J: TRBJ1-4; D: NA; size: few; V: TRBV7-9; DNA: TGTGCCAGCAGCTACACACACGAACCGGACGAAAAACTGTTTTTT; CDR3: CASSYTHEPDEKLFF
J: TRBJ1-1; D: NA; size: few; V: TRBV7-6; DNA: TGTGCCAGCAGCTTAACTAGACACACTGAAGCTTTCTTT; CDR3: CASSLTRHTEAFF
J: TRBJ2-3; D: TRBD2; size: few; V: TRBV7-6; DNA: TGTGCCAGCAGCTTAACCGGGGGGGTCACAGATACGCAGTATTTT; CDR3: CASSLTGGVTDTQYF
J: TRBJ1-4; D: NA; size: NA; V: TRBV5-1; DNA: TGCGCCAGCAGCTCATCGGCAGCTAATGAAAAACTGTTTTTT; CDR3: CASSSSAANEKLFF
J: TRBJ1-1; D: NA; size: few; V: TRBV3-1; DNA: TGTGCCAGCAGCCCCCCCTCGACAGAGGCCGCTGAAGCTTTCTTT; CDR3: CASSPPSTEAAEAFF
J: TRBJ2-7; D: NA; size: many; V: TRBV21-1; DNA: TGTGCCAGCAGCAAGGGAGAAGGCTACGAGCAGTACTTC; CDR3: CASSKGEGYEQYF
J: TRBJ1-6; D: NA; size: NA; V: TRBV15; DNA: TGTGCCACCAGCAGAGGGGCCTCTTCACCCCTCCACTTT; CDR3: CATSRGASSPLHF
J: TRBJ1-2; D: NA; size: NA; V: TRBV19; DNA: TGTGCCAGTAGCGGGACCACGGATGGCTACACCTTC; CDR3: CASSGTTDGYTF
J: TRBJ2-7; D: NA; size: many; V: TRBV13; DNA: TGTGCCAGCAGATCCGACAGCCGAGAGCAGTACTTC; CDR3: CASRSDSREQYF
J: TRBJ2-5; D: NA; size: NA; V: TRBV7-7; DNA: TGTGCCAGCAGCTTGAGTACTACCTCGCCCGGCCAGTACTTC; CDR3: CASSLSTTSPGQYF
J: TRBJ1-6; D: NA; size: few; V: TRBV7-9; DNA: TGTGCCAGCACCACGGGGACCGTAGCTGGGAATTCACCCCTCCACTTT; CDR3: CASTTGTVAGNSPLHF
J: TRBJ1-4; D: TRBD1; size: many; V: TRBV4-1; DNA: TGCGCCAGCAGCCAGCCCCGGGACAGGGGGCATGGAAAACTGTTTTTT; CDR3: CASSQPRDRGHGKLFF
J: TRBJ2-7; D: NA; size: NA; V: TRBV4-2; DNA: TGTGCCAGCAGCCAAGTGGGAAGGATGTACTTC; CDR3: CASSQVGRMYF
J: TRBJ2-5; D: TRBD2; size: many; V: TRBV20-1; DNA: TGCAGTGCTAGAGATCCGGCGGGGGGGAAGACCCAGTACTTC; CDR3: CSARDPAGGKTQYF
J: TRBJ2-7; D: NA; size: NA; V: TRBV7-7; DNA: TGTGCCAGCAGCTTAGTGCAGGGAGGCGAGCAGTACTTC; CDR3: CASSLVQGGEQYF
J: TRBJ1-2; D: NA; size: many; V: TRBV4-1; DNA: TGCGCCAGCAGCCAAGATAGGGCGGGGAAGGGAACTACAAACTATGGCTACACCTTC; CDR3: CASSQDRAGKGTTNYGYTF
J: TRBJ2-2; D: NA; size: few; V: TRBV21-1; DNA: TGTGCCAGCATGGACACCCCGAACACCGGGGAGCTGTTTTTT; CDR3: CASMDTPNTGELFF
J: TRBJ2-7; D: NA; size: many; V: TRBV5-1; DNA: TGCGCCAGCAGCTTGGCGGAGACACCCTACGAGCAGTACTTC; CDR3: CASSLAETPYEQYF
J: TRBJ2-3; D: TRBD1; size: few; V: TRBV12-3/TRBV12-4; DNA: TGTGCCAGCAGCGGCGGGACAGGGAGACGCACAGATACGCAGTATTTT; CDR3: CASSGGTGRRTDTQYF
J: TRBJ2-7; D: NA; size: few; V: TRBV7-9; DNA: TGTGCCAGCACCCAACTGACGTCAGGGGCACCCTACGAGCAGTACTTC; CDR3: CASTQLTSGAPYEQYF
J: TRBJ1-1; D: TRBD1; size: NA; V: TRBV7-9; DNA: TGTGCCAGCAGCTTAGGACAGGGCTATACTGAAGCTTTCTTT; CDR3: CASSLGQGYTEAFF
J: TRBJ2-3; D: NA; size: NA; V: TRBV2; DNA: TGTGCCAGCAGTGAAAGATCCCCCCAGAGCACAGATACGCAGTATTTT; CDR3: CASSERSPQSTDTQYF
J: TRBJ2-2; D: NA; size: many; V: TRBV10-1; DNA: TGCGCCAGCAGTGCTGGCACCGGGGAGCTGTTTTTT; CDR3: CASSAGTGELFF